A single sample is the source of the 20 T cell receptor beta chains below, sequenced in a study of T cell repertoires in cytomegalovirus infection. TCRdb passed the reads through MiXCR, listing each CDR3 protein once. The table lists roughly 310,000 distinct CDR3 sequences, 25% to 35% of them singletons. Their specific antigens are unknown. The sequencing here drew on cultured PBMCs, taken from culture after CMV antigen stimulation. The origin of the receptors is a human donor in good health (CMV status not recorded). Some clones in this sample may be carry-over from other donors' samples.

This clonotype was seen more than once but under ten times. The chain joins TRBV18 to TRBJ2-1, with TRBD1 identical over 8 bases. The CDR3 runs to 16 residues. The ends lost 5 bases at V and 0 bases at J; junction bases unmatched: 6. Germline V gene data show CDR1 as KGHSH and CDR2 as LQKENI. This chain's CDR3 is CASSEFTGGSYNEQFF. The CDR3 DNA sequence: TGTGCCAGCTCAGAATTTACAGGGGGCTCCTACAATGAGCAGTTCTTC.

This clonotype was observed many times. For the CDR3, the DNA is TGTGCCAGCAGCTTAGGATCTTTTTTGGGACAGGGAGGCACTGAAGCTTTCTTT. Its translation is CASSLGSFLGQGGTEAFF. This chain joins TRBV7-9 and TRBJ1-1; TRBD1 matches 9 bases. CDR1 is SEHNR and CDR2 is FQNEAQ in the germline V gene (reference sequence). The CDR3 runs 18 residues. V was pared by 1 base and J by 4 bases, with 13 bases of the junction left unmatched.

This clonotype has just a few counts. This chain links TRBV7-8 with TRBJ2-5, with 11 bases matching TRBD1. The CDR3 is 18 residues long. Trimming took 8 bases from V and 5 from J; bases not matched to a gene: 19. Germline CDR1 SGHVS, CDR2 FQNEAQ. The CDR3 loop is CASFAGRDRGSGSETQYF. CDR3 bases: TGTGCCAGCTTCGCAGGGAGGGACAGGGGGAGCGGCAGTGAGACCCAGTACTTC.

This clonotype was counted many times. This chain uses TRBV7-3 with TRBJ1-1, with 7 bases that match TRBD1. Trimming took 4 bases from V and 10 from J; bases not matched to a gene: 6. Germline lookup yields CDR1 SGHTA and CDR2 FQGTGA. The CDR3 is 12 amino acids. The CDR3 reads CASSSKTGTAFF. The CDR3 coding sequence is TGTGCCAGCAGCTCGAAGACAGGGACAGCTTTCTTT.

The chain links TRBV19 to TRBJ2-7; unclear D gene. V was cut by 3 bases and J by 9 bases, with 9 bases left in between. This CDR3 is built from 11 residues. Germline CDR1 and CDR2: LNHDA and SQIVND (reference sequence). The CDR3 loop reads CASSIGEVQYF. In DNA, the CDR3 is TGTGCCAGTAGTATCGGTGAGGTGCAGTACTTC. Full variable domain (remainder filled in from reference TRBV19 and TRBJ2-7): DGGITQSPKYLFRKEGQNVTLSCEQNLNHDAMYWYRQDPGQGLRLIYYSQIVNDFQKGDIAEGYSVSREKKESFPLTVTSAQKNPTAFYLCASSIGEVQYFGPGTRLTVT.

This chain joins TRBV5-4 and TRBJ1-2; TRBD1 aligns across 7 bases. V lost 4 bases, J lost 4 bases, and 7 bases stayed unmatched. The length of the CDR3 is 14 residues. Per the germline V gene, CDR1 is SGHNT and CDR2 is YYREEE (reference sequence). The CDR3 region is CASSPDGTAYGYTF. CDR3 nucleotide sequence: TGTGCCAGCAGCCCCGACGGGACAGCCTATGGCTACACCTTC.

This clonotype was seen just once. This rearrangement joins TRBV9 to TRBJ2-1, with D possibly TRBD2 on 6 matching bases. The V gene's germline CDR1 is SGDLS and CDR2 YYNGEE. The CDR3 consists of 15 residues. V lost 0 bases and J lost 5, with 12 bases in between. CDR3 in DNA: TGTGCCAGCAGCGTAGGGGCGGGATGGGACAATGAGCAGTTCTTC. Amino acids: CASSVGAGWDNEQFF.

This clonotype showed up many times. The rearrangement uses TRBV30 and TRBJ1-1; 7 nucleotides line up with TRBD1. The CDR3 consists of 14 residues. V lost 3 bases to trimming and J lost 5 bases; unmatched junction nucleotides: 9. Germline values: CDR1 GTSNPN, CDR2 SVGIG (reference sequence). This chain's CDR3 is CAWRAQGRRTEAFF. In DNA, the CDR3 is TGTGCCTGGAGGGCACAGGGGCGTAGGACTGAAGCTTTCTTT. The variable domain in full, completed from reference TRBV30 and TRBJ1-1, reads SQTIHQWPATLVQPVGSPLSLECTVEGTSNPNLYWYRQAAGRGLQLLFYSVGIGQISSEVPQNLSASRPQDRQFILSSKKLLLSDSGFYLCAWRAQGRRTEAFFGQGTRLTVV.

The chain couples TRBV6-5 to TRBJ2-1; 7 nucleotides agree with TRBD1. CDR1 and CDR2 from the germline V gene are MNHEY and SVGAGI. The CDR3 sequence is 15 residues long. V lost 5 bases and J lost 3; bases outside the gene matches: 7. The CDR3 bases are TGTGCCAGCAGTCCACCAGACAGGGACTACAATGAGCAGTTCTTC. Translation gives CASSPPDRDYNEQFF.

The genes are TRBV20-1 and TRBJ1-1, with D unclear. The V end was cut by 1 base, the J end by 0 bases, with 6 bases between. Germline loops: CDR1 DFQATT, CDR2 SNEGSKA (reference sequence). This CDR3 is built from 13 residues. DNA of the CDR3: TGCAGTGCTAGAGGGGAAATGAACACTGAAGCTTTCTTT. Protein product: CSARGEMNTEAFF.

Here the CDR3 reads CASSRLGWGDTKETQYF. CDR3 DNA: TGCGCCAGCAGCCGCCTTGGCTGGGGGGATACCAAAGAGACCCAGTACTTC. J is TRBJ2-5 and V is TRBV5-1; perhaps TRBD2 as D (6 bases). V lost 4 bases and J lost 3, with 22 bases in between. Looked up from germline, CDR1 is SGHRS and CDR2 is YFSETQ. The CDR3 runs 17 residues.

The gene calls are TRBV12-3 or TRBV12-4 and TRBJ1-2, with 9 bases that match TRBD1. V was clipped by 4 bases and J by 7 bases; unmatched bases: 10. CDR3 length: 15 amino acids. CDR3 region: CASSYGTGRRAGYTF. CDR3 coding DNA: TGTGCCAGCAGTTACGGGACAGGGCGTAGAGCTGGCTACACCTTC.

This clonotype was recorded a few times. V is TRBV27 and J is TRBJ1-5; TRBD1 aligns across 10 bases. This CDR3 comprises 16 residues. CDR1 MNHEY and CDR2 SMNVEV come from the germline V gene (reference sequence). After removal of 4 bases from V and 1 base from J, the junction contained 4 bases not matched to a gene. The CDR3 DNA is TGTGCCAGCAGTTGGACAGGGGGGGCGAGCAATCAGCCCCAGCATTTT. As protein: CASSWTGGASNQPQHF.

This clonotype was recorded a few times. J is TRBJ2-7 and V is TRBV4-2; D is unclear. The length of the CDR3 is 17 residues. Germline assignment: CDR1 LGHNA and CDR2 YNFKEQ. The V end lost 3 bases, the J end lost 0 bases, and 18 bases lay between the germline ends. The CDR3 sequence: CASSHLFRDPSSYEQYF. Written as DNA, the CDR3 is TGTGCCAGCAGCCACCTATTCCGAGACCCGAGCTCCTACGAGCAGTACTTC.

The chain links TRBV10-3 to TRBJ1-2, with D unclear. The CDR3 sequence is 12 residues long. Germline CDR1 is ENHRY and CDR2 is SYGVKD. V shed 6 bases and J shed 3 bases, with 8 bases lying between them. The CDR3: CAIRVSDYGYTF. The CDR3 region has the DNA TGTGCCATCAGGGTTTCAGACTATGGCTACACCTTC.

The table lists this clonotype with a few counts. The rearrangement uses TRBV7-9 and TRBJ1-5, with a possible D match to TRBD1 (5 bases). The CDR3 is 15 amino acids. Germline CDR1 reads SEHNR; CDR2 reads FQNEAQ (reference sequence). V was pared by 5 bases and J by 11 bases, with 22 bases between. The chain's CDR3 is CASSPGLGPFVAQHF. The CDR3 DNA follows: TGTGCCAGCAGCCCCGGCTTGGGGCCCTTTGTGGCCCAGCATTTT.

V and J are TRBV11-2 and TRBJ1-1; unclear D gene. Germline V CDR1 and CDR2: SGHAT, FQNNGV. V lost 1 base and J 0 bases, leaving 9 bases between the germline ends. The length of the CDR3 is 15 residues. In DNA form, the CDR3 reads TGTGCCAGCAGCTTAGTCAGAAAAATGAACACTGAAGCTTTCTTT. Translating it yields CASSLVRKMNTEAFF.

The chain has TRBV7-2 and TRBJ1-2; maybe TRBD1 (6 bases). CDR3 size: 16 residues. The germline V gene encodes CDR1 SGHTA and CDR2 FQGNSA. Deletions cut 1 base from V and 0 bases from J, with 12 bases between. CDR3 nucleotides: TGTGCCAGCAGCTTAGTCAGGGGATCGACTAACTATGGCTACACCTTC. This translates into CASSLVRGSTNYGYTF.

This chain links TRBV12-3 or TRBV12-4 with TRBJ1-4, with D unclear. Trimming took 2 bases from V and 8 from J, leaving 21 bases between them. CDR3 length: 17 residues. Here the CDR3 reads CASSLFGWAWEGEKLFF. DNA for the CDR3: TGTGCCAGCAGTTTATTCGGGTGGGCTTGGGAGGGCGAAAAACTGTTTTTT.

The chain employs TRBV18 and TRBJ1-2, with D tentatively TRBD1 (5 bases). The V end was cut by 8 bases, the J end by 0 bases, with 13 bases between. The length of the CDR3 is 14 residues. From germline, CDR1 is KGHSH and CDR2 LQKENI. CDR3 sequence (DNA): TGTGCCAGCAGCCCCGGGACTGCTAACTATGGCTACACCTTC. This sequence encodes CASSPGTANYGYTF.